This T cell receptor (beta chain) was retrieved from a study of lymphopenia after photon versus proton radiotherapy (dated by TCRdb to the late 2010s). Background for the entire study: The study compared the immunological effects of photon versus proton radiation therapy in patients with gastrointestinal tumors who developed high-grade lymphopenia. The goal of the study was to characterize the differences between the two radiation modalities in how they affect the immune system. The cohort included approximately 18 patients with gastrointestinal tumors who developed lymphopenia after receiving either photon or proton therapy.

Overall study results and their limits: Proton-treated patients stayed relatively stable during treatment, while photon-treated patients lost naive T cells and TCR diversity and gained effector/memory populations. Across the cohort, a larger post-nadir drop in TCR diversity was inversely correlated with overall survival time among patients who died. After the lymphocyte count nadir, oligoclonal expansion, especially of CD8+ Temra cells, was observed in photon-treated repertoires, and the drop in diversity was driven by this expansion. The survival association was examined only in patients who died, and the authors described better survival with proton therapy as a possibility, not as a demonstrated result.

The CDR3 spans 12 residues, from the cysteine through the phenylalanine. Only CDR3 DNA remains: 36 bases, in frame from the first base. The germline ends are 11 bases apart after V is trimmed by 6 bases and J by 5 bases. The germline V gene supplies CDR1 MGHRA and CDR2 YSYEKL. The library was built by means of the immunoSEQ multiplex PCR assay. Deep sequencing of rearranged TCR beta loci, alongside multiparametric flow cytometry, was used to profile T cell repertoires. Entries here come from immuneACCESS through TCRdb and include only in-frame sequences with V and J called. Some clones fail to appear in such tables; in the studies checked, an unresolved V gene covers under half of the shortfall, and the cause of the remainder is unknown. The sample yields approximately 65,000 clones; about nine tenths were counted once. The ten largest clones capture about 3.1% of the sample. As concerns this clone: Its target antigen remains unknown. No base quality values were provided; no much bigger clone lies one nucleotide off.

The material was peripheral blood, obtained from a patient treated with photon-based radiotherapy. This receptor was identified in a woman in her seventies with pancreatic cancer. The chain employs TRBV4-1 and TRBJ2-7; no D segment can be confidently identified. At the DNA level, the sequence is TGCGCCAGCAGTCTAACCCAGAACGAGCAGTACTTC. This encodes CASSLTQNEQYF.